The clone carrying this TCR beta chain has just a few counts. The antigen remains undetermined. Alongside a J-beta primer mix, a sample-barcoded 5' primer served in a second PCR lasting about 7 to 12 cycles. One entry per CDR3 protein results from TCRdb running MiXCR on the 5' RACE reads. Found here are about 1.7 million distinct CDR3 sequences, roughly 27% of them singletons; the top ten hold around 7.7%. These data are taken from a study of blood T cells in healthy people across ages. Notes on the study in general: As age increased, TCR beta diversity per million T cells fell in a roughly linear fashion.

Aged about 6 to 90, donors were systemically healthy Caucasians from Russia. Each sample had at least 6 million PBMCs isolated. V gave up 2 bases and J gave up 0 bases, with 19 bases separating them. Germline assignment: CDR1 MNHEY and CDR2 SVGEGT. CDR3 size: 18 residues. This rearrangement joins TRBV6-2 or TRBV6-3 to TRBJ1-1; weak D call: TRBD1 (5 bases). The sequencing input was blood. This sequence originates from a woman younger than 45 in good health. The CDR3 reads CASSYPAGRNRLNTEAFF. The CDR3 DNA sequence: TGTGCCAGCAGTTACCCCGCGGGACGGAACAGATTGAACACTGAAGCTTTCTTT.